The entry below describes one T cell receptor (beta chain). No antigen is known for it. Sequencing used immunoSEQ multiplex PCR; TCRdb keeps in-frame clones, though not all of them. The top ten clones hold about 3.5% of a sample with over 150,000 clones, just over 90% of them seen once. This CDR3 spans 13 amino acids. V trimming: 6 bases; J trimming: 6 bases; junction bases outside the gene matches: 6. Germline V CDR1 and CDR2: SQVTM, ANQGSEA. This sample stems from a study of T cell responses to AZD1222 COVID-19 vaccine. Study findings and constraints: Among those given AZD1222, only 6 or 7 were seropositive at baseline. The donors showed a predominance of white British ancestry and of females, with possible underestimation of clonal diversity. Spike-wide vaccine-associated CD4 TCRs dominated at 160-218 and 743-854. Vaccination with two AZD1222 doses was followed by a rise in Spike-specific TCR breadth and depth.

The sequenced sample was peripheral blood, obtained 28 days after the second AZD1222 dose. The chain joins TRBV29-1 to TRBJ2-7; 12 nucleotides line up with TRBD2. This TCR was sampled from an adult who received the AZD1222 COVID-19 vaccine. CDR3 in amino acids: CSVGGTSGREQYF. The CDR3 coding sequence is TGCAGCGTCGGCGGGACTAGCGGGCGCGAGCAGTACTTC.